Detailed here is one T cell receptor beta chain. Its cognate antigen has yet to be identified. No much larger clone is present one base from it, and per-base qualities are unavailable. This specimen comes from a study of CD8+ T cells in alopecia areata (dated by TCRdb to the late 2010s). Context from the whole study: The treated patients, all with moderate-to-severe alopecia areata, were enrolled in an open-label pilot trial of oral tofacitinib given at 5 to 10 mg twice daily. Tofacitinib was given for 6 to 18 months, followed by 6 months of follow-up off drug to assess delayed response and recurrence. For the treated patients, the SALT score, which quantifies what percentage of scalp surface area is affected, served as the measure of disease severity. To study T cell clonal expansion in alopecia areata, the researchers applied high-throughput TCRbeta sequencing to both the C3H/HeJ mouse model and human patients. Scalp tissue and sorted CD4+ and CD8+ peripheral blood T cells from patchy and totalis/universalis alopecia areata patients and from healthy controls were covered by human TCRbeta sequencing. Tofacitinib-treated patients had biopsies at baseline and at 4 and 24 weeks of treatment, with a later scalp biopsy in several patients. Scalp clonality was compared across normal scalp (n=4), patchy alopecia areata scalp (n=8), and alopecia totalis/universalis scalp (n=8). RNA was extracted with the PAXgene miRNA kit for fixed scalp, the miRNeasy kit for PBMCs, and the RNeasy kit for mouse skin. TCRbeta CDR3 regions were amplified by immunoSEQ multiplex PCR using 35 Vbeta forward and 13 Jbeta reverse primers.

Receptor amplification or capture employed the immunoSEQ multiplex PCR assay. To provide template for TCR sequencing, every sample had RNA extracted and reverse transcribed into cDNA. First-strand cDNA was synthesized using SuperScript III with a 2:1 mix of oligo-dT and random hexamers. Amplification bias was assessed with a synthetic immune receptor repertoire, and residual bias was removed computationally. The authors processed their data as follows. Raw reads were preprocessed for error removal, and CDR3 was defined according to IMGT conventions as running from the conserved cysteine to phenylalanine. Clonality was computed by normalizing Shannon entropy by log2 of the number of productive unique TCRs and subtracting the result from 1. Whether scalp clones were CD4 or CD8 was inferred by matching scalp TCRbeta sequences against CD4 and CD8 repertoires sorted from blood. Drawn from immuneACCESS, this table holds only the in-frame rearrangements with V and J called that TCRdb kept. Clones are partly lost; checked studies trace under half to an unresolved V gene and leave the rest unexplained. V and J calls and clone size are copied from that table; D and trimming were computed from the DNA. In this sample the table shows under 200,000 clones, less than 70% of which occur a single time. The ten largest clones represent 12% to 15% of the sample.

From cysteine to phenylalanine, the CDR3 is 15 amino acids long. CDR3 DNA is the only sequence kept; it has 45 bases, read in frame from the first base. CDR1 and CDR2 (SEHNR, FQNEAQ) derive from the germline V gene (reference sequence). The germline V end is reduced by 6 bases and the J end by 7 bases; junction bases left unmatched: 12. The time point label, as the study defines it: about 25 weeks on oral tofacitinib. The treatment or condition label here, explained by the study, means: oral pan-JAK inhibitor, 5-10 mg twice daily. Peripheral blood and lesional scalp punch biopsies were obtained from patients with alopecia areata. PBMCs were separated by density centrifugation and stained for CD3, CD4 and CD8, after which CD4+ and CD8+ T cells were sorted on a FACSAria. Study-level results and caveats: Lesional scalp, especially in alopecia totalis/universalis, showed higher clonality and more expanded CD8+ clones than normal scalp, suggesting antigenic drive. During tofacitinib treatment, many expanded lesional clones stuck around in both scalp and blood, and this persistence may partly explain why relapse happens after treatment is stopped. Because the treated cohort was small and had just a single nonresponder, larger studies are needed to establish links between baseline CD8+ expansion and response. Resident alphabeta T cells in normal human skin are also sequenced, complicating scalp TCR repertoire analysis, unlike mouse skin dominated by gammadelta T cells. Shared TCR sequences between patients were less evident than in mice, which may be partly attributable to HLA diversity in the patient population. Tofacitinib significantly lowered scalp clonality and the number of expanded CD8+ clones among the top 100 scalp clones.

This TCR derives from a human donor with alopecia areata. The sequences come from CD4+ T cells sorted from blood, collected at week 24, from a patient treated with tofacitinib. The chain is assembled from TRBV7-9 and TRBJ1-5; the central 7 bases match TRBD1. CDR3 loop: CASRPNRGETQPQHF. The DNA reads as follows: TGTGCCAGCAGGCCTAACAGGGGCGAGACCCAGCCCCAGCATTTT.